The 25 T cell receptor beta chains given below trace back to one sample, sequenced in a study of blood T cell repertoires in COVID-19. Clones were read by immunoSEQ multiplex PCR, and TCRdb kept only the in-frame ones, dropping some. This table has 240,000 or so clones, 70% to 90% appearing once. Sequencing was done on a sample of peripheral blood. These receptors were taken from a woman aged 30 to 39 with acute or convalescent COVID-19.

V and J are TRBV5-1 and TRBJ2-7; a possible D gene is TRBD2 (7 bases). V lost 0 bases and J lost 6, with 19 bases in between. Germline V gene lookup returns CDR1 SGHRS and CDR2 YFSETQ. The CDR3 totals 16 residues. Written as DNA, the CDR3 is TGCGCCAGCAGCTTGGGGGGCGGGGGCCTCGTTTCCGAGCAGTACTTC. Protein: CASSLGGGGLVSEQYF.

The chain combines TRBV5-8 with TRBJ1-5; the D gene is possibly TRBD1 (5 bases). The CDR3 length is 17 residues. Germline V gives CDR1 SGHTS, CDR2 YDEGEE. With 0 bases removed from V and 1 base from J, the gap between germline ends came to 14 bases. This CDR3 reads CASSLVRGRWSNQPQHF. CDR3 coding DNA: TGTGCCAGCAGCTTGGTAAGGGGAAGATGGAGCAATCAGCCCCAGCATTTT.

The chain couples TRBV6-6 to TRBJ1-6, with 9 bases aligning to TRBD1. V shed 5 bases and J 11 bases; nucleotides not matched to a gene: 10. The CDR3 contains 15 residues. Germline V gene data show CDR1 as MNHNY and CDR2 as SVGAGI (reference sequence). The CDR3 coding sequence is TGTGCCAGCAGTACTGGGGGACAGGGTATTACACCCCTCCACTTT. It codes for CASSTGGQGITPLHF.

The chain carries TRBV5-1 and TRBJ2-2, with 10 nucleotides matching TRBD2. The V segment lost 0 bases and the J segment 5 bases; nucleotides outside the gene matches: 4. This CDR3 has 16 amino acids. CDR1 is SGHRS, CDR2 YFSETQ, per germline. CDR3 residues: CASSLGLAGGTGELFF. The CDR3 nucleotides are TGCGCCAGCAGCTTGGGCTTAGCGGGAGGTACCGGGGAGCTGTTTTTT.

The chain employs TRBV7-2 and TRBJ2-3; TRBD2 matches at 11 bases. Germline CDR1 reads SGHTA; CDR2 reads FQGNSA. CDR3 size: 15 residues. V lost 5 bases to trimming and J lost 2 bases; unmatched junction nucleotides: 3. The CDR3 bases are TGTGCCAGCAGCCTGGGACTAGCGGACACAGATACGCAGTATTTT. Encoded protein: CASSLGLADTDTQYF.

The chain uses TRBV7-3 and TRBJ2-1; 14 nucleotides line up with TRBD2. From germline, CDR1 is SGHTA and CDR2 FQGTGA. Trimming removed 1 base from V and 9 bases from J; junction bases left unmatched: 2. The CDR3 covers 15 residues. CDR3 residues: CASSLIGLAGGEQFF. DNA for the CDR3: TGTGCCAGCAGCTTAATTGGACTAGCGGGAGGTGAGCAGTTCTTC.

This chain connects TRBV5-6 to TRBJ1-2; 7 bases align to TRBD1. Germline loops: CDR1 SGHDT, CDR2 YYEEEE. This CDR3 comprises 18 residues. With 0 bases clipped from V and 10 bases from J, the junction kept 21 bases outside the gene matches. CDR3 sequence reads: CASSLEVGTAFLSIAYTF. CDR3 sequence (DNA): TGTGCCAGCAGCTTGGAGGTGGGGACAGCCTTCCTTTCGATAGCCTACACCTTC.

V gene TRBV3-1 (or the pseudogene TRBV3-2) combines with J gene TRBJ1-4; 9 bases agree with TRBD1. V trimming: 5 bases; J trimming: 8 bases; junction bases outside the gene matches: 12. This CDR3 is built from 16 residues. Germline V gene sequence: CDR1 LGHDT, CDR2 YNNKEL (reference sequence). In DNA form, the CDR3 reads TGTGCCAGCAGCGAAGGATTCACAGGGGGCAGGGAAAAACTGTTTTTT. It codes for CASSEGFTGGREKLFF.

This clone was observed a single time. The rearrangement links TRBV5-1 to TRBJ2-4; TRBD2 matches 7 bases. V shed 0 bases and J 2 bases; nucleotides not matched to a gene: 8. This CDR3 region has 17 residues. Germline values: CDR1 SGHRS, CDR2 YFSETQ. CDR3 bases: TGCGCCAGCAGCTTGGGCGGCGGGAGTATCCCCAAAAACATTCAGTACTTC. Protein product: CASSLGGGSIPKNIQYF.

On this clone: The junction and the germline gene differ at one end; a read error may be behind it. The rearrangement uses TRBV2 and TRBJ1-2; D gene uncertain. The CDR3 is 14 residues long. Germline CDR1 is SNHLY and CDR2 is FYNNEI. Here the CDR3 reads CASREGFASGGYTF. The CDR3, as DNA: TGTGCCAGCCGTGAAGGGTTTGCATCGGGTGGCTACACCTTC.

The chain carries TRBV7-9 and TRBJ1-2; D is possibly TRBD1 (5 bases). Germline CDR1 reads SEHNR; CDR2 reads FQNEAQ (reference sequence). This CDR3 is 12 amino acids long. The V end was cut by 10 bases, the J end by 6 bases, with 15 bases between. In DNA, the CDR3 is TGTGCCACCAGGGTGGTGCGGGATGGCTACACCTTC. Its protein product is CATRVVRDGYTF.

This clone was observed a single time. The chain links TRBV11-3 to TRBJ1-5; D might be TRBD1 (6 bases). The CDR3 is made up of 20 amino acids. Germline assignment: CDR1 SGHNT and CDR2 YENEEA. Trimming pared 5 bases from V and 7 bases from J, leaving 33 bases between. This CDR3 reads CASSLRLRGTEGGAYQPQHF. DNA of the CDR3: TGTGCCAGCAGCCTCCGACTACGGGGAACAGAAGGGGGGGCGTACCAGCCCCAGCATTTT.

The rearrangement uses TRBV29-1 and TRBJ2-1; TRBD2 matches 9 bases. The CDR3 runs to 15 residues. The junction had 8 bases not matched to a gene; V was cut back by 6 bases and J by 2 bases. Germline lookup yields CDR1 SQVTM and CDR2 ANQGSEA. The DNA of the CDR3 is TGCAGCGTAGCCTCGACTAGCGGTACCTACAATGAGCAGTTCTTC. This codes for CSVASTSGTYNEQFF.

This clone came up a few times. The chain is built from TRBV21-1 and TRBJ2-2; TRBD2, the D gene given by the table, was not confirmed from the DNA. TRBV21-1 is noted as a pseudogene. The CDR3 runs 14 residues. In nucleotides, the CDR3 is TGTGCCAGCAGCAATCGGGGGAACACCGGGGAGCTGTTTTTT. This sequence encodes CASSNRGNTGELFF.

This clone was counted at least ten times. The chain joins TRBV18 to TRBJ1-2; 7 bases line up with TRBD1. The CDR3 length is 13 residues. Trimming took 4 bases from V and 1 from J; bases not matched to a gene: 0. Germline values: CDR1 KGHSH, CDR2 LQKENI. CDR3 DNA sequence: TGTGCCAGCTCACGGGACAGTAACTATGGCTACACCTTC. Its protein is CASSRDSNYGYTF. The full variable domain, with the rest looked up from reference TRBV18 and TRBJ1-2, is NAGVMQNPRHLVRRRGQEARLRCSPMKGHSHVYWYRQLPEEGLKFMVYLQKENIIDESGMPKERFSAEFPKEGPSILRIQQVVRGDSAAYFCASSRDSNYGYTFGSGTRLTVV.

The gene calls are TRBV6-6 and TRBJ2-5; maybe TRBD2 (6 bases). The CDR3 covers 16 residues. Trimming left V 5 bases short and J 5 bases short, with 21 bases between. The germline V gene encodes CDR1 MNHNY and CDR2 SVGAGI (reference sequence). The CDR3 DNA reads as TGTGCCAGCAGTCGACTCACAAGAGCGGGTACGGAGACCCAGTACTTC. Translating gives CASSRLTRAGTETQYF.

V gene TRBV5-8 combines with J gene TRBJ2-7, with TRBD1 as a possible D gene (5 bases). CDR3 size: 14 residues. Deletions cut 4 bases from V and 3 bases from J, with 14 bases between. Germline V gene sequence: CDR1 SGHTS, CDR2 YDEGEE. The CDR3 DNA reads as TGTGCCAGCAGCCCGATGGACACCCTCTACGAGCAGTACTTC. Translating gives CASSPMDTLYEQYF.

The chain employs TRBV9 and TRBJ1-3; D gene ambiguous. The V gene's germline CDR1 is SGDLS and CDR2 YYNGEE. The germline V and J ends were trimmed by 3 bases and 0 bases, with 10 bases remaining between them. The CDR3 is 15 residues long. The DNA for the CDR3 is TGTGCCAGCAGCGAATTTTCGTACTCTGGAAACACCATATATTTT. Its translation: CASSEFSYSGNTIYF.

The V and J genes are TRBV5-5 and TRBJ1-1, with D unclear. The CDR3 runs to 13 residues. Germline CDR1 reads SGHKS; CDR2 reads YYEKEE (reference sequence). V was cut by 1 base and J by 5 bases, with 9 bases left in between. As DNA, the CDR3 is TGTGCCAGCAGCTTGTCAGCGGGGACTGAAGCTTTCTTT. Translated, it gives CASSLSAGTEAFF. The whole variable domain, remainder taken from reference TRBV5-5 and TRBJ1-1, is DAGVTQSPTHLIKTRGQQVTLRCSPISGHKSVSWYQQVLGQGPQFIFQYYEKEERGRGNFPDRFSARQFPNYSSELNVNALLLGDSALYLCASSLSAGTEAFFGQGTRLTVV.

V and J are TRBV29-1 and TRBJ1-2; D gene ambiguous. Germline CDR1 and CDR2: SQVTM and ANQGSEA. Trimming shortened V by 0 bases and J by 8 bases, and 10 bases separated the two germline ends. The CDR3 loop spans 12 amino acids. This CDR3 is CSVEDIPRGYTF. The CDR3 coding sequence is TGCAGCGTTGAAGATATACCTCGGGGCTACACCTTC.

V usage is TRBV11-2 and J usage is TRBJ2-7; D is undetermined. CDR1 is SGHAT, CDR2 FQNNGV, per germline. Trimming cost V 0 bases and J 4 bases, with 10 bases left between them. The CDR3 loop spans 14 amino acids. In DNA form, the CDR3 reads TGTGCCAGCAGCTTAGACTACTCGAATTACGAGCAGTACTTC. This codes for CASSLDYSNYEQYF.

The chain recombines TRBV5-4 with TRBJ2-5; D perhaps matches TRBD2 (9 bases). The CDR3 covers 17 residues. CDR1 and CDR2 (germline): SGHNT, YYREEE (reference sequence). The V end was cut by 3 bases, the J end by 5 bases, with 23 bases between. The CDR3 spells CASSSPGGGRAMETQYF. CDR3 DNA sequence: TGTGCCAGCAGCTCCCCAGGGGGCGGGAGGGCCATGGAGACCCAGTACTTC. Using reference TRBV5-4 and TRBJ2-5 for the parts outside the CDR3, the full variable domain is ETGVTQSPTHLIKTRGQQVTLRCSSQSGHNTVSWYQQALGQGPQFIFQYYREEENGRGNFPPRFSGLQFPNYSSELNVNALELDDSALYLCASSSPGGGRAMETQYFGPGTRLLVL.

The CDR3 sequence: CATSRVLDGSYEQYF. The CDR3 coding sequence is TGTGCCACCAGCAGAGTACTAGACGGGTCCTACGAGCAGTACTTC. This chain uses TRBV15 with TRBJ2-7, with TRBD2 as a possible D gene (5 bases). Germline V gene sequence: CDR1 LNHNV, CDR2 YYDKDF (reference sequence). The CDR3 totals 15 residues. V lost 1 base to trimming and J lost 1 base, with 11 bases between them. The entire variable domain, with the rest obtained from reference TRBV15 and TRBJ2-7, is as follows: DAMVIQNPRYQVTQFGKPVTLSCSQTLNHNVMYWYQQKSSQAPKLLFHYYDKDFNNEADTPDNFQSRRPNTSFCFLDIRSPGLGDTAMYLCATSRVLDGSYEQYFGPGTRLTVT.

This chain links TRBV18 with TRBJ1-1; D call uncertain. V was cut by 2 bases and J by 5 bases, with 9 bases left in between. The CDR3 covers 13 residues. Germline V CDR1 and CDR2: KGHSH, LQKENI. In DNA form, the CDR3 reads TGTGCCAGCTCACCAGAGGGTTGGACTGAAGCTTTCTTT. It yields the protein CASSPEGWTEAFF.

This clone was counted between two and nine times. DNA for the CDR3: TGTGCCTGGAGTGCAACCGAGAAGAACACTGAAGCTTTCTTT. Its translation is CAWSATEKNTEAFF. This chain uses TRBV30 with TRBJ1-1; no firm D call. Trimming shortened V by 1 base and J by 1 base, and 10 bases separated the two germline ends. This CDR3 has 14 residues. Germline loops: CDR1 GTSNPN, CDR2 SVGIG (reference sequence).